This T cell receptor (beta chain) was captured by sequencing in a study of blood T cells in healthy people across ages (dated by TCRdb to 2014 to 2015). For the wider study: In model experiments, roughly one uniquely barcoded TCR beta cDNA molecule per two T cells was captured by template switching. The study measured age-related changes in TCR beta repertoire diversity using deep sequencing normalized with unique cDNA molecular identifiers. Four age groups were formed from the donors: young (average roughly 16 years), middle-aged (approximately 39), aged (about 68) and long-lived (82). To avoid experimental bias, donors of different ages were distributed randomly across sequencing lanes. For two donors (one aged 18 to 30 and one aged 80 or older), the study analyzed two additional independent replicas of 1 million unique cDNA reads from the same blood draw. Overall study outcomes, separate from this receptor: Compared with the aged group, the long-lived group had more naive CD4+ T cells, fewer expanded clones and increased TCR diversity, suggesting age selection. Conclusive comparison of naive and antigen-experienced compartments was prevented by the profiling of bulk unsorted PBMCs. Donor CMV infection status was unknown, potentially confounding age-related changes in expanded clonotypes. The percentage of naive T cells measured by flow cytometry correlated strongly with observed TCR beta diversity. As age increased, observed TCR beta diversity per million T cells dropped in a roughly linear way, and a significant reduction was already evident by age around 41. Estimates of total diversity based on one million sequenced T cells were regarded as lower bounds and as underestimates.

Libraries were made using 5' RACE. The sequencing machine was an Illumina HiSeq 2500. The second PCR ran for about 6 to 11 cycles and used a J-beta primer mix along with a sample-barcoded 5' primer. A template-switch 5' adaptor carrying 12 random nucleotides introduced a unique molecular identifier onto each TCR beta cDNA molecule. At least 3 million CDR3-containing paired-end reads were obtained from each sample. All of the RNA was converted into first-strand cDNA using the Mint cDNA synthesis kit, with a TRBC-specific oligonucleotide serving as the primer. After uracil-DNA glycosylase treatment, a first 18-cycle PCR used universal primers M1SS and BC2_uni_R on all cDNA. The authors' pipeline ran thus. For normalization, 1 million high-quality reads were randomly selected from each sample, with every read carrying a distinct molecular identifier. Instead of being binned into consensus sequences, reads with shared molecular identifiers were discarded. MiTCR, run with a Q25 quality threshold and the strictest error-elimination algorithm, handled CDR3 identification, clonotype clustering and error correction. A nonparametric unseen species model using Euler transformation provided a lower-bound estimate of total TCR beta diversity. TCRdb trimmed the raw reads at Q25, called clones with MiXCR and kept productive beta chains. Entries that share a CDR3 protein sequence are merged under the most common genes and DNA. V and J calls and clone size were set by TCRdb, not the authors. The sample table shows over a million distinct CDR3 sequences, and 40% to 50% are seen once. 7.9% of the sample lies in the top ten.

As concerns this clonotype: Its recognized antigen is unknown. No per-base quality is available; no much larger clone lies one base away.

Systemically healthy Caucasian individuals from Russia, some 36 in total and aged roughly 6 to 100 years, were included as donors. About 10 milliliters of peripheral blood were collected from each donor into EDTA-treated Vacutainer tubes. Ficoll-Paque density-gradient centrifugation was used to isolate PBMCs, with at least 7 million obtained per sample. Trizol reagent was used to extract total RNA from the PBMCs, yielding at least 6 micrograms per sample. For every donor, an aliquot of PBMCs went through flow cytometry to measure the percentages of naive CD45RAhigh/CD27high T cells. The receptor comes from a woman aged 18-29 years in good health. Input material: blood.

The DNA sequence is TGTGCCAGCAGCAAGCGACAGGTTGGTTTGACTGAAGCTTTCTTT. The resulting protein is CASSKRQVGLTEAFF. The chain is made from TRBV12-3 or TRBV12-4 and TRBJ1-1; the D gene is perhaps TRBD1, on 6 matching bases. The CDR3 runs 15 amino acids, cysteine and phenylalanine included. The only DNA kept is the CDR3, 45 bases in frame from the first base. V is pared back by 6 bases and J by 5 bases, with 19 bases lying between the germline termini.